The 30 T cell receptor beta chains below come from one sample, sequenced in a study of T cell responses to AZD1222 COVID-19 vaccine. TCRdb's copy holds only in-frame clones and misses some; the assay was immunoSEQ multiplex PCR. The sample lists 90,000 to 110,000 clones, roughly 90% occurring once. Specimen: peripheral blood, collected on day 0 of AZD1222 vaccination. Receptors were obtained from an adult in good health.

CDR3 protein: CASSLVGGLVEAFF. The CDR3 DNA reads TGCGCCAGCAGCTTGGTAGGGGGGCTGGTTGAAGCTTTCTTT. This chain connects TRBV5-1 to TRBJ1-1; tentative D call: TRBD1 (6 bases). Trimming pared 0 bases from V and 7 bases from J, leaving 13 bases between. The germline V gene has CDR1 SGHRS and CDR2 YFSETQ. The CDR3 sequence is 14 residues long.

The V call is TRBV12-3 or TRBV12-4, the J call TRBJ1-2; TRBD1 is a possible D gene (6 bases). Trimming took 2 bases from V and 8 from J, leaving 12 bases between them. The CDR3 sequence is 13 residues long. CDR3 DNA sequence: TGTGCCAGCAGTTTAATGGGGGCTGGAGGCTACACCTTC. It yields the protein CASSLMGAGGYTF.

This chain connects TRBV7-8 to TRBJ2-2; D is unclear. CDR3 size: 15 residues. Germline V gene data show CDR1 as SGHVS and CDR2 as FQNEAQ. The V end lost 5 bases, the J end lost 4 bases, and 14 bases lay between the germline ends. CDR3 residues: CASSPGGVGTGELFF. The CDR3 DNA reads TGTGCCAGCAGCCCAGGTGGGGTCGGCACCGGGGAGCTGTTTTTT. Supplemented by reference TRBV7-8 and TRBJ2-2, the full variable domain reads GAGVSQSPRYKVAKRGQDVALRCDPISGHVSLFWYQQALGQGPEFLTYFQNEAQLDKSGLPSDRFFAERPEGSVSTLKIQRTQQEDSAVYLCASSPGGVGTGELFFGEGSRLTVL.

The rearrangement uses TRBV4-2 and TRBJ2-2, with 7 nucleotides matching TRBD2. J lost 6 bases, V lost 0 bases, and 19 bases had no gene match. Germline CDR1 reads LGHNA; CDR2 reads YNFKEQ. The CDR3 is made up of 20 amino acids. This CDR3 reads CASSQDRVGDRGSGPGELFF. The CDR3 nucleotides read TGTGCCAGCAGCCAAGATAGAGTAGGGGATAGGGGTAGCGGGCCCGGGGAGCTGTTTTTT.

The chain links TRBV5-1 to TRBJ2-5; TRBD1 matches 7 bases. From germline, CDR1 is SGHRS and CDR2 YFSETQ. The ends lost 4 bases at V and 1 base at J; junction bases unmatched: 4. The CDR3 extends over 14 amino acids. Here the CDR3 DNA reads TGCGCCAGCAGCAGGGACAGAAGCCAAGAGACCCAGTACTTC. This translates into CASSRDRSQETQYF. Filled out from reference TRBV5-1 and TRBJ2-5, the complete variable domain reads KAGVTQTPRYLIKTRGQQVTLSCSPISGHRSVSWYQQTPGQGLQFLFEYFSETQRNKGNFPGRFSGRQFSNSRSEMNVSTLELGDSALYLCASSRDRSQETQYFGPGTRLLVL.

This sequence joins TRBV6-5 and TRBJ1-3; the D gene is possibly TRBD1 (5 bases). The CDR3 has 11 amino acids. The V gene lost 8 bases and the J gene lost 7 bases, with 9 bases spanning the gap. Germline V gene lookup returns CDR1 MNHEY and CDR2 SVGAGI. The CDR3 spells CASARGNTIYF. The CDR3 nucleotides are TGTGCCAGCGCCCGGGGGAACACCATATATTTT.

The V gene is TRBV7-6, the J gene TRBJ2-1, with unresolved D. V gave up 2 bases and J gave up 9 bases, with 2 bases separating them. The CDR3 extends over 10 amino acids. The germline CDR1 and CDR2 sequences are SGHVS and FNYEAQ. CDR3 region: CASSLSEQFF. DNA for the CDR3: TGTGCCAGCAGCTTAAGTGAGCAGTTCTTC.

The rearrangement links TRBV7-9 to TRBJ1-2; unclear D gene. The CDR3 contains 15 residues. Germline CDR1 is SEHNR and CDR2 is FQNEAQ (reference sequence). V was shortened by 5 bases and J by 5 bases, with 18 bases between the two germline ends. The CDR3, as DNA: TGTGCCAGCAGCGCCTCAGGTTTAGGTGGTTATGGCTACACCTTC. Translated, it gives CASSASGLGGYGYTF.

The chain combines TRBV5-1 with TRBJ2-3, with D perhaps assigned TRBD1 or TRBD2 (5 bases each). The CDR3 totals 18 residues. The V gene lost 1 base and the J gene lost 0 bases, with 18 bases spanning the gap. Germline V gives CDR1 SGHRS, CDR2 YFSETQ. This CDR3 reads CASSLSSGRRSSTDTQYF. The CDR3 coding sequence is TGCGCCAGCAGCTTGAGTTCGGGGCGAAGATCCAGCACAGATACGCAGTATTTT.

The gene calls are TRBV10-3 and TRBJ2-3; 9 positions agree with TRBD2. The ends lost 10 bases at V and 5 bases at J; junction bases unmatched: 4. Germline V CDR1 and CDR2: ENHRY, SYGVKD. The CDR3 consists of 12 residues. CDR3 DNA: TGTGCCAGCGGGGGGGCCAAAGATACGCAGTATTTT. Its protein is CASGGAKDTQYF.

DNA for the CDR3: TGTGCCAGCAGCTTGAAACAAAATCCCTACGAGCAGTACTTC. Protein sequence: CASSLKQNPYEQYF. The gene calls are TRBV5-6 and TRBJ2-7; D uncertain. Trimming pared 1 base from V and 2 bases from J, leaving 10 bases between. This CDR3 contains 14 residues. From germline, CDR1 is SGHDT and CDR2 YYEEEE. Full variable domain (remainder filled in from reference TRBV5-6 and TRBJ2-7): DAGVTQSPTHLIKTRGQQVTLRCSPKSGHDTVSWYQQALGQGPQFIFQYYEEEERQRGNFPDRFSGHQFPNYSSELNVNALLLGDSALYLCASSLKQNPYEQYFGPGTRLTVT.

V usage is TRBV5-6 and J usage is TRBJ1-2; the D is unclear. CDR3 length: 13 residues. The germline gives CDR1 SGHDT, CDR2 YYEEEE. V lost 0 bases to trimming and J lost 4 bases, with 7 bases between them. This chain's CDR3 is CASSLGKIYGYTF. DNA of the CDR3: TGTGCCAGCAGCTTGGGCAAAATCTATGGCTACACCTTC.

This clone is a singleton in its sample. The gene calls are TRBV19 and TRBJ1-6, with TRBD1 identical over 7 bases. With V trimmed by 2 bases and J by 0 bases, 10 bases remained unmatched. CDR1 and CDR2 from the germline V gene are LNHDA and SQIVND (reference sequence). CDR3 size: 19 residues. The CDR3 nucleotides read TGTGCCAGTAGTATAAGACAGGGCGCCTCCGGCTCCTATAATTCACCCCTCCACTTT. Translated, it gives CASSIRQGASGSYNSPLHF.

V usage is TRBV18 and J usage is TRBJ2-3; D is uncertain. CDR1 is KGHSH, CDR2 LQKENI, per germline. The CDR3 contains 13 residues. V lost 6 bases to trimming and J lost 0 bases, with 7 bases between them. The CDR3 loop reads CASSPFSTDTQYF. Here the CDR3 DNA reads TGTGCCAGCTCGCCGTTTAGCACAGATACGCAGTATTTT.

This chain uses TRBV5-4 with TRBJ2-1; weak D call: TRBD1 (5 bases). The V end lost 0 bases, the J end lost 8 bases, and 15 bases lay between the germline ends. Germline values: CDR1 SGHNT, CDR2 YYREEE (reference sequence). The CDR3 is made up of 15 amino acids. The CDR3 region has the DNA TGTGCCAGCAGCTTGGGGGGCGAGAGTAATCATGAGCAGTTCTTC. Translated, it gives CASSLGGESNHEQFF.

For this clone: This sample includes further DNA sequences coding for the same CDR3. V gene TRBV25-1 combines with J gene TRBJ1-5; D call uncertain. Deletions cut 2 bases from V and 4 bases from J, with 3 bases between. The CDR3 loop spans 12 amino acids. CDR1 MGHDK and CDR2 SYGVNS come from the germline V gene. Here the CDR3 reads CASSEGNQPQHF. The CDR3 region has the DNA TGTGCCAGCAGTGAAGGGAATCAGCCCCAGCATTTT.

The chain links TRBV18 to TRBJ1-2; the D gene is possibly TRBD1 (6 bases). The V gene lost 1 base and the J gene lost 2 bases, with 11 bases spanning the gap. This CDR3 contains 15 residues. Germline values: CDR1 KGHSH, CDR2 LQKENI. The CDR3 region is CASSPLRGGNYGYTF. The CDR3 coding sequence is TGTGCCAGCTCACCACTTAGGGGGGGGAACTATGGCTACACCTTC.

This clone came up once. The chain carries TRBV15 and TRBJ1-3, with a possible D match to TRBD1 (6 bases). The V and J ends lost 1 base and 2 bases respectively, with 15 bases between them. Germline V gene lookup returns CDR1 LNHNV and CDR2 YYDKDF (reference sequence). There are 17 residues in the CDR3. CDR3 loop: CATSRVGEGGTGNTIYF. The CDR3 DNA reads TGTGCCACCAGCAGAGTTGGGGAAGGGGGTACTGGAAACACCATATATTTT.

The chain couples TRBV25-1 to TRBJ2-7, with D perhaps matching TRBD1 (6 bases). Per the germline V gene, CDR1 is MGHDK and CDR2 is SYGVNS. The ends were cut back, 4 bases at V and 2 bases at J, with 15 bases in the middle. CDR3 length equals 15 residues. CDR3 DNA: TGTGCCAGCAGTGCTGCGGTGGGGGCACCCTACGAGCAGTACTTC. Amino acid sequence: CASSAAVGAPYEQYF.

V usage is TRBV7-2 and J usage is TRBJ2-2; no firm D call. V was cut by 4 bases and J by 14 bases, with 17 bases left in between. This CDR3 is built from 13 residues. The V gene's germline CDR1 is SGHTA and CDR2 FQGNSA. Written as DNA, the CDR3 is TGTGCCAGCAGCTCTGGGATCCGAAGGAGACTGTTTTTT. It yields the protein CASSSGIRRRLFF.

The V gene is TRBV7-2, the J gene TRBJ2-3, with 7 bases matching TRBD2. CDR3 length equals 15 residues. Losses at the gene ends were 5 bases for V and 0 bases for J; bases not matched to a gene: 5. From germline, CDR1 is SGHTA and CDR2 FQGNSA. CDR3 region: CASSPSGPSTDTQYF. The CDR3 DNA follows: TGTGCCAGCAGCCCTAGCGGTCCTAGCACAGATACGCAGTATTTT. The full variable domain, completed using reference TRBV7-2 and TRBJ2-3, is GAGVSQSPSNKVTEKGKDVELRCDPISGHTALYWYRQSLGQGLEFLIYFQGNSAPDKSGLPSDRFSAERTGGSVSTLTIQRTQQEDSAVYLCASSPSGPSTDTQYFGPGTRLTVL.

The chain employs TRBV21-1 and TRBJ2-1; TRBD2 was called by the table and not checked on the DNA. TRBV21-1 represents a pseudogene. The length of the CDR3 is 19 residues. CDR3 DNA sequence: TGTGCCAGCAGCAAAGAGGTGTCTAGCGGGAGGAGGTCTTACAATGAGCAGTTCTTC. It translates to CASSKEVSSGRRSYNEQFF.

V usage is TRBV10-3 and J usage is TRBJ1-5, with 7 positions matching TRBD1. Looked up from germline, CDR1 is ENHRY and CDR2 is SYGVKD. This CDR3 is built from 13 residues. J gave up 6 bases and V 4 bases, and 3 bases lay outside the gene matches. CDR3 sequence (DNA): TGTGCCATCAGTGGGACAGGTGGTCAGCCCCAGCATTTT. It specifies CAISGTGGQPQHF.

The chain carries TRBV2 and TRBJ1-2; D might be TRBD1 (6 bases). V gave up 3 bases and J gave up 4 bases, with 18 bases separating them. The CDR3 totals 16 residues. Germline CDR1 is SNHLY and CDR2 is FYNNEI. CDR3 amino acids: CASSDPGATPLYGYTF. CDR3 bases: TGTGCCAGCAGTGACCCGGGGGCAACCCCACTCTATGGCTACACCTTC.

The V and J genes are TRBV9 and TRBJ1-5; TRBD1 is a possible D gene (6 bases). Germline loops: CDR1 SGDLS, CDR2 YYNGEE. The CDR3 is 14 amino acids. Trimming left V 4 bases short and J 5 bases short, with 13 bases between. CDR3 sequence (DNA): TGTGCCAGCAGCCTGGGGACACTGGATCAGCCCCAGCATTTT. Translated: CASSLGTLDQPQHF.

V gene TRBV6-5 combines with J gene TRBJ1-5; D perhaps matches TRBD1 (5 bases). Germline V gives CDR1 MNHEY, CDR2 SVGAGI. The CDR3 sequence is 15 residues long. The V gene lost 4 bases and the J gene lost 2 bases, with 12 bases spanning the gap. CDR3 in amino acids: CASSLWGGGNQPQHF. CDR3 nucleotides: TGTGCCAGCAGTTTGTGGGGCGGGGGCAATCAGCCCCAGCATTTT.

The chain is built from TRBV10-1 and TRBJ2-1; TRBD2 agrees at 9 bases. The CDR3 is 16 residues long. Trimming took 0 bases from V and 10 from J; bases not matched to a gene: 10. CDR1 WNHNN and CDR2 SYGVQD come from the germline V gene (reference sequence). CDR3 bases: TGCGCCAGCAGTGAGTCGAGAGCGGGAGGCCTCCGAGAGCAGTTCTTC. Translation gives CASSESRAGGLREQFF.

CDR3: CASSLGGIESEQYF. The CDR3 region has the DNA TGTGCCAGCAGCTTAGGGGGTATAGAATCCGAGCAGTACTTC. V is TRBV11-3 and J is TRBJ2-7; no firm D call. CDR3 length: 14 amino acids. The germline V gene has CDR1 SGHNT and CDR2 YENEEA. V was pared by 1 base and J by 6 bases, with 13 bases between.

The gene calls are TRBV6-1 and TRBJ2-7; 8 positions agree with TRBD2. Trimming removed 6 bases from V and 2 bases from J; junction bases left unmatched: 6. Germline assignment: CDR1 MNHNS and CDR2 SASEGT. The CDR3 covers 14 residues. CDR3 bases: TGTGCCAGCAGCCTAGCGGGCGAAACCTACGAGCAGTACTTC. Its translation: CASSLAGETYEQYF.

The V call is TRBV7-2, the J call TRBJ2-3, with 10 nucleotides matching TRBD2. The germline CDR1 and CDR2 sequences are SGHTA and FQGNSA. V gave up 6 bases and J gave up 5 bases; unmatched junction bases: 8. The CDR3 consists of 15 residues. The DNA for the CDR3 is TGTGCCAGCAGTAGAAAAGCGGGAGGGGTAGATACGCAGTATTTT. Encoded protein: CASSRKAGGVDTQYF.